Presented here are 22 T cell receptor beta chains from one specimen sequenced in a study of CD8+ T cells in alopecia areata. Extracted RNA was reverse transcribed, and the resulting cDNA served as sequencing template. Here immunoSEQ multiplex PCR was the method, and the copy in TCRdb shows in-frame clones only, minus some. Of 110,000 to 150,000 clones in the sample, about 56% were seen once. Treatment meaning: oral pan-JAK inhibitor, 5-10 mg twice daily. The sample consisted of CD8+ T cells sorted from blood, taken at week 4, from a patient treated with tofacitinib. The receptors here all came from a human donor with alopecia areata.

CDR3: CASSPSWGVIYNEQFF. Written as DNA, the CDR3 is TGTGCCAGCAGCCCTAGCTGGGGGGTCATCTACAATGAGCAGTTCTTC. This chain links TRBV5-6 with TRBJ2-1, with D maybe TRBD2 (6 bases). Germline V gene lookup returns CDR1 SGHDT and CDR2 YYEEEE. The CDR3 runs to 16 residues. V was shortened by 4 bases and J by 3 bases, with 17 bases between the two germline ends.

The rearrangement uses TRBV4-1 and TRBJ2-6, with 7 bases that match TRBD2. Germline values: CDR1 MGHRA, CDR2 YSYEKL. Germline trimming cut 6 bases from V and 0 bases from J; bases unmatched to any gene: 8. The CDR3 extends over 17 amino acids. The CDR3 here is CASRGEGSPSGANVLTF. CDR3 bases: TGCGCCAGCAGAGGGGAGGGATCCCCCTCTGGGGCCAACGTCCTGACTTTC.

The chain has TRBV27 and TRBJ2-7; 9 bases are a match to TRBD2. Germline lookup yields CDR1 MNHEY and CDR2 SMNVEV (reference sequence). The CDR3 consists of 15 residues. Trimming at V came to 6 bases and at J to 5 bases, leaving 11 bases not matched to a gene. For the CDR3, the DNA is TGTGCCAGCAGCCCAATAGGGCTAGCGGGGAACGAGCAGTACTTC. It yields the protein CASSPIGLAGNEQYF.

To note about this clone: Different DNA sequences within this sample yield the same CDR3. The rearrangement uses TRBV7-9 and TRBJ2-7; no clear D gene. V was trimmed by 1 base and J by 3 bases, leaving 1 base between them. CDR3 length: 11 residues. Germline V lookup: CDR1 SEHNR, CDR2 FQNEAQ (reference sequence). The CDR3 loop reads CASSLDYEQYF. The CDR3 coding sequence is TGTGCCAGCAGCTTAGACTACGAGCAGTACTTC.

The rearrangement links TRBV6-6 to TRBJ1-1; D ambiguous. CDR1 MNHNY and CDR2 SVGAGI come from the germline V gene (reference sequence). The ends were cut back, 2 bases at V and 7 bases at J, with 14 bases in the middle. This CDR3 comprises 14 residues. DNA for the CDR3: TGTGCCAGCAGTTACAGCGCTGGGAAAAGTGAAGCTTTCTTT. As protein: CASSYSAGKSEAFF.

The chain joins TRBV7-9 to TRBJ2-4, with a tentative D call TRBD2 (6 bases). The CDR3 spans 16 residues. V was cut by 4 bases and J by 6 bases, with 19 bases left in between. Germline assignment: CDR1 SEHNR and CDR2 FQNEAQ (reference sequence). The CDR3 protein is CASSSPGLKGGNIQYF. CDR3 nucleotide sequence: TGTGCCAGCAGCTCCCCGGGCCTTAAGGGAGGAAACATTCAGTACTTC.

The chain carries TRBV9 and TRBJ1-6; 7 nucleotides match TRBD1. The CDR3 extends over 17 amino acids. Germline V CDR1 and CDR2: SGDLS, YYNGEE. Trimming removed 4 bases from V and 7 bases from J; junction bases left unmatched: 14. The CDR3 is CASSPGDRSTLNSPLHF. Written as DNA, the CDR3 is TGTGCCAGCAGCCCGGGGGACAGATCAACCCTAAATTCACCCCTCCACTTT.

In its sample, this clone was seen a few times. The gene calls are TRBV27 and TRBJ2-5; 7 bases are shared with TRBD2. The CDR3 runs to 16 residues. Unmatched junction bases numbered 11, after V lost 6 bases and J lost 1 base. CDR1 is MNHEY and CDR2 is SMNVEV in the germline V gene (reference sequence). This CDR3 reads CASSQVAGPLQETQYF. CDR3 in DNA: TGTGCCAGCAGCCAGGTAGCGGGCCCCCTCCAAGAGACCCAGTACTTC.

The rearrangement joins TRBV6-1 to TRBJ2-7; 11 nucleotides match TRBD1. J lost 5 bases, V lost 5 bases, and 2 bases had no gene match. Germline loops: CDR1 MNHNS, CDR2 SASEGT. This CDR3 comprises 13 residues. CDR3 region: CASSWDRGDEQYF. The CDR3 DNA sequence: TGTGCCAGCAGTTGGGACAGGGGGGACGAGCAGTACTTC.

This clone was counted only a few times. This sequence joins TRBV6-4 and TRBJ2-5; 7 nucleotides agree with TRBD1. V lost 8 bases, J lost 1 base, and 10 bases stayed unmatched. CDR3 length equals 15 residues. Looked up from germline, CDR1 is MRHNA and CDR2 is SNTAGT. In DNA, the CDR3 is TGTGCCAGCTCCCCCGCACAGGGGACCCAAGAGACCCAGTACTTC. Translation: CASSPAQGTQETQYF.

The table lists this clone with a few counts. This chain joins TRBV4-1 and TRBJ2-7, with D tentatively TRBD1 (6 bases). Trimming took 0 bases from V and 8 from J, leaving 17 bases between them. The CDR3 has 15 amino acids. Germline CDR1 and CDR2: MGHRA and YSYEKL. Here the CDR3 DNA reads TGCGCCAGCAGCCAAGATGCCAGGGGACAAACGAAGCAGTACTTC. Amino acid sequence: CASSQDARGQTKQYF.

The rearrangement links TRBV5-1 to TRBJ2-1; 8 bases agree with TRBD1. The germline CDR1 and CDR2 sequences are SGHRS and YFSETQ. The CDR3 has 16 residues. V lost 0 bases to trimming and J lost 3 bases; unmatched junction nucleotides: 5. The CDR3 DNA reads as TGCGCCAGCAGCTTGGAACAGGGGGATGGCTACAATGAGCAGTTCTTC. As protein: CASSLEQGDGYNEQFF.

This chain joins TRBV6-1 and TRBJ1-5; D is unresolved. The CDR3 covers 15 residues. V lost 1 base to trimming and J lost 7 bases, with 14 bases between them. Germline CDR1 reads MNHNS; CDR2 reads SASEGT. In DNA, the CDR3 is TGTGCCAGCAGTGAAGATCGGGGATTCACCCAGCCCCAGCATTTT. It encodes CASSEDRGFTQPQHF.

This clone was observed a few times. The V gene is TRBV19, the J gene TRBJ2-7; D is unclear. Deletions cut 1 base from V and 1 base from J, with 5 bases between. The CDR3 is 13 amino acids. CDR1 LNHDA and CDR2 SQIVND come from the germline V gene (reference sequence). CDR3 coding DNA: TGTGCCAGTAGTATAGGGCAGTCCTACGAGCAGTACTTC. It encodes CASSIGQSYEQYF.

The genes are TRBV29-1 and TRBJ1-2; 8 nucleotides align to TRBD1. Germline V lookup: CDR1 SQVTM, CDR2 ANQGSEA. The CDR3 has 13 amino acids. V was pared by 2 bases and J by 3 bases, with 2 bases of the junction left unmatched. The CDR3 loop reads CSVETGGDYGYTF. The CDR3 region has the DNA TGCAGCGTTGAAACAGGGGGTGACTATGGCTACACCTTC.

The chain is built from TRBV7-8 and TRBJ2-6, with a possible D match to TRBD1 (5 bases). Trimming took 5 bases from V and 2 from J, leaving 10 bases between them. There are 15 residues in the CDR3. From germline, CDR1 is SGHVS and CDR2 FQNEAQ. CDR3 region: CASSIVRAGANVLTF. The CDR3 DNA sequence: TGTGCCAGCAGCATCGTCAGGGCTGGGGCCAACGTCCTGACTTTC.

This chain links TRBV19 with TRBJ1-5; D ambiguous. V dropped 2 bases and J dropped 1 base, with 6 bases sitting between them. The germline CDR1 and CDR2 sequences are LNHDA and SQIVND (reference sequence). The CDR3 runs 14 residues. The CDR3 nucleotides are TGTGCCAGTAGTATATCCGGCAGCAATCAGCCCCAGCATTTT. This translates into CASSISGSNQPQHF.

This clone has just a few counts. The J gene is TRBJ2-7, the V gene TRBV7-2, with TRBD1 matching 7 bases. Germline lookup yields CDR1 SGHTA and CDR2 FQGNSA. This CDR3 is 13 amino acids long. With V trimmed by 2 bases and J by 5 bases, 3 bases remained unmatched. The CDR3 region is CASSLSRGNEQYF. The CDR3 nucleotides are TGTGCCAGCAGCTTATCCAGGGGGAACGAGCAGTACTTC.

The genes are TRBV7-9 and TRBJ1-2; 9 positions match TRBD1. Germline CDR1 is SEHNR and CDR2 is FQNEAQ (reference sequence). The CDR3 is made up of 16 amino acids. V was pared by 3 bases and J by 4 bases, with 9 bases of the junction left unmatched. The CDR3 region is CASSLEGQGRGYGYTF. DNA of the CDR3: TGTGCCAGCAGCTTGGAGGGACAGGGACGAGGCTATGGCTACACCTTC.

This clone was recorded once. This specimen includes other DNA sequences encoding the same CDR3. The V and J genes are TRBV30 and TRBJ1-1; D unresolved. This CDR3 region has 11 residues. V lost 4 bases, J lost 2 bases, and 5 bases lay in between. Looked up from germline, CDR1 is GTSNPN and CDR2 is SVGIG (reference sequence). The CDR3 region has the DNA TGTGCCTGGACACTTAACACTGAAGCTTTCTTT. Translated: CAWTLNTEAFF.

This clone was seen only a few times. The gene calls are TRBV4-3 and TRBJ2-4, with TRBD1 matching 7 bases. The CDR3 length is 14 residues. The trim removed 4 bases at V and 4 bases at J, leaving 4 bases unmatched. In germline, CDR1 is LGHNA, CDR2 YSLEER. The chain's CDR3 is CASSPGGGKNIQYF. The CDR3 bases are TGCGCCAGCAGCCCAGGGGGTGGGAAAAACATTCAGTACTTC.

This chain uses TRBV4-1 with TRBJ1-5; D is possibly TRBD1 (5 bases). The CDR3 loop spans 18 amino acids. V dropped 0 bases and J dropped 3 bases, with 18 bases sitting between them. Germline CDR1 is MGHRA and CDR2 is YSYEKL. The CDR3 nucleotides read TGCGCCAGCAGCCAAGAGTGGACAAGGATTGGGGACAATCAGCCCCAGCATTTT. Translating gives CASSQEWTRIGDNQPQHF.